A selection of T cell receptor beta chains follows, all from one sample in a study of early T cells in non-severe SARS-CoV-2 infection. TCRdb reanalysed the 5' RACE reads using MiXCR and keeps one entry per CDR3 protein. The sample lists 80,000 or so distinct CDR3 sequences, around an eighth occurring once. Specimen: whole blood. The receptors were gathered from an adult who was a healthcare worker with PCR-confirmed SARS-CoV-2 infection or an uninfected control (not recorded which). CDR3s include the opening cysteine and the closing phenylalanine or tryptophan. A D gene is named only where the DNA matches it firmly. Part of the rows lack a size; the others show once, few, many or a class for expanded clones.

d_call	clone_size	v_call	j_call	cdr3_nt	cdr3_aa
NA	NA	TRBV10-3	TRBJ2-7	TGTGCCGTGGGGGCCGCCTACGAGCAGTACTTC	CAVGAAYEQYF
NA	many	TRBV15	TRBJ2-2	TGTGCCACCAGCACCAGGACCGGGGAGCTGTTTTTT	CATSTRTGELFF
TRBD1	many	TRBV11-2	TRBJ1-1	TGTGCCAGCAGCTCCCGGACAGGGGTGAGCACTGAAGCTTTCTTT	CASSSRTGVSTEAFF
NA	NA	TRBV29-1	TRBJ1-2	TGCAGCGTTGAAGATGGTCCATTTCCAAACTATGGCTACACCTTC	CSVEDGPFPNYGYTF
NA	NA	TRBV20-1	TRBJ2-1	TGCAGTGCTAATTTCCTCCCCAATGAGCAGTTCTTC	CSANFLPNEQFF
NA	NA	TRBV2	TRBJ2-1	TGTGCCAGCAGTGATTTCCAGGATGAGCAGTTCTTC	CASSDFQDEQFF
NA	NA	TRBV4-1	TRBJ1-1	TGCGCCAGCAGCCAAGAAGTCTCCCAGAACACTGAAGCTTTCTTT	CASSQEVSQNTEAFF
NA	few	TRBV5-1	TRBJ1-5	TGCGCCAGCAGCTTGGCCAACAGACGGATGTTTCTCGGCAATCAGCCCCAGCATTTT	CASSLANRRMFLGNQPQHF
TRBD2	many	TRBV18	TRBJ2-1	TGTGCCAGCTCACCGCCGGGACTAGCGGGGAACAATGAGCAGTTCTTC	CASSPPGLAGNNEQFF
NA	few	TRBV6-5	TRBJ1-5	TGTGCCAGGCCCGGGCAGCCCCAGCATTTT	CARPGQPQHF
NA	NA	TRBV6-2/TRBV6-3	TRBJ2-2	TGTGCCAGCAGTTACTCCCTGACCTCCCGGGCAGGACTACGGAACACCGGGGAGCTGTTTTTT	CASSYSLTSRAGLRNTGELFF
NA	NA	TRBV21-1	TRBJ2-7	TGTGCCAGCCGGGTGGGAGGGCCATTAGAGCAGTACTTC	CASRVGGPLEQYF
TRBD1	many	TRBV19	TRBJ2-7	TGTGCCAGTAGTATCTACAGGGGGCTCAGATACGAGCAGTACTTC	CASSIYRGLRYEQYF
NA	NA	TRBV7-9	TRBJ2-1	TGTGCCAGCAGCTCTTGGGGGGGCCAAAGGACGGATGAGCAATTCTTC	CASSSWGGQRTDEQFF
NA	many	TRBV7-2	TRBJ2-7	TGTGCCAGCAGCTTAGGACACAGCTCCTACGAGCAGTACTTC	CASSLGHSSYEQYF
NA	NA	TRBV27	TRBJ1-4	TGTGCCAGCAGTTTCGGTTCTCCACGGGGGAGGCAGGAAAAACTGTTTTTT	CASSFGSPRGRQEKLFF
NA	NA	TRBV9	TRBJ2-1	TGTGCCAGCAGCGCCGGACTGGGGTTCGATGAGCAGTTCTTC	CASSAGLGFDEQFF
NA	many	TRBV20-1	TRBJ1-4	TGCAGTGCTAGTGGGGGAATTAATGAAAAACTGTTTTTT	CSASGGINEKLFF
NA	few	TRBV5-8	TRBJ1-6	TGTGCCAGCAGCCAGAGACACGGCAATTCACCCCTCCACTTT	CASSQRHGNSPLHF
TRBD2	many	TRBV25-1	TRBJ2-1	TGTGCCAGCAGTCTCGAAGCGGGAGCGCACAATGAGCAGTTCTTC	CASSLEAGAHNEQFF
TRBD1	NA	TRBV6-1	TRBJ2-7	TGTGCCAGCAGTGCTACGGGACAGGGGATGGGGAAGCAGTACTTC	CASSATGQGMGKQYF
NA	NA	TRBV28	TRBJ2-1	TGTGCCAGCACTGCCCGTGGGAGTGAGCAGTTCTTC	CASTARGSEQFF
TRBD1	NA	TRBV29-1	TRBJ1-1	TGCAGCGTTACAGGGGATTTGGCTGAAGCTTTCTTT	CSVTGDLAEAFF
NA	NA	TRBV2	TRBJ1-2	TGTGCCAGCAGCCAGCGGGGGGCTAATGGCTACACCTTC	CASSQRGANGYTF
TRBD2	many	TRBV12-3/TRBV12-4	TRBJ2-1	TGTGCCAGCAGTTTAGCCTGGGGGGGGATTAATGAGCAGTTCTTC	CASSLAWGGINEQFF
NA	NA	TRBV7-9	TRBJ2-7	TGTGCCAGCAGCCGGCCGGGGGACCTACGGGAGCAGTACTTC	CASSRPGDLREQYF
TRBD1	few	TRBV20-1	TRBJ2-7	TGCAGTGCTAACCCCGGGACAGGTACCTACGAGCAGTACTTC	CSANPGTGTYEQYF
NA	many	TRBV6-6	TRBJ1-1	TGTGCCTGTCGGGGGAACACTGAAGCTTTCTTT	CACRGNTEAFF
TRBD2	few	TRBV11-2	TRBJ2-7	TGTGCCAGCAGCAATGGCTGGGCGGGAGGGCCGAAGGAGCAGTACTTC	CASSNGWAGGPKEQYF
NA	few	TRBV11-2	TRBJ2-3	TGTGCCAGCAGCGCAGATACGCAGTATTTT	CASSADTQYF
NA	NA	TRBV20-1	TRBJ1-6	TGCAGTGCTAGAGAGTCCGGGGGCTCACCCCTCCACTTT	CSARESGGSPLHF
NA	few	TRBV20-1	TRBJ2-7	TGCAGTGCCAATACCGGGACTGCTGCTGGGTACGAGCAGTACTTC	CSANTGTAAGYEQYF
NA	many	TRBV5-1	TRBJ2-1	TGCGCCAGCACAACACCACAGGGACGAAACAATGAGCAGTTCTTC	CASTTPQGRNNEQFF
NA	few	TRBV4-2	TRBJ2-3	TGTGCCAGCAGCCACCCGGGGGATCCAGATACGCAGTATTTT	CASSHPGDPDTQYF
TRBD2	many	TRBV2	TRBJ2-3	TGTGCCAGCAGTATAGCGGGGTTCTCAGATACGCAGTATTTT	CASSIAGFSDTQYF
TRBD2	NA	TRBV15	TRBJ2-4	TGTGCCACCAGCAGAGAGCCTAGCGGGGGGGAAAACATTCAGTACTTC	CATSREPSGGENIQYF
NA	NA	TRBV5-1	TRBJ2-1	TGCGCCAGCAGCCATCCTAGTGGGGGACGGGGTAGCTCCTACAATGAGCAGTTCTTC	CASSHPSGGRGSSYNEQFF
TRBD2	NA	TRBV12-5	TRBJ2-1	TGTGCTAGTGGGGATAGCGGGAACACTTACAATGAGCAGTTCTTC	CASGDSGNTYNEQFF
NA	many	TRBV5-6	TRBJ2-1	TGTGCCAGCAGCTTAGAAAAGGGGAGCTCCTACAATGAGCAGTTCTTC	CASSLEKGSSYNEQFF
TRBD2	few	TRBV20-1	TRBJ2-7	TGCAGTGCTAGAGACCCGGGAGGGCCCTGGGGTTCCTACGAGCAGTACTTC	CSARDPGGPWGSYEQYF
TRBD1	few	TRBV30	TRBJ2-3	TGTGCCCAAAGGGTGACAGGGAGAGGGGATACGCAGTATTTT	CAQRVTGRGDTQYF
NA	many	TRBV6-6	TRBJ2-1	TGTGCCAGCCTACTGAGCTCCTACAATGAGCAGTTCTTC	CASLLSSYNEQFF
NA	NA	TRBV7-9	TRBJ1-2	TGTGCCAGCAGCAAGACGGAATCTTATGGCTACACCTTC	CASSKTESYGYTF
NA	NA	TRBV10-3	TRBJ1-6	TGTGCCATCAACAGGCTAAGGAATTCACCCCTCCACTTT	CAINRLRNSPLHF
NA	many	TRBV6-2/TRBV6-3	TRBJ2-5	TGTGCCAGCGCACGGATCGGGCAGATACAAGAGACCCAGTACTTC	CASARIGQIQETQYF
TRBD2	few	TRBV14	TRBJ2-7	TGTGCCAGCAGCCAAGACGGGACGGGGATAGCGGGGGACGGTGAGCAGTACTTC	CASSQDGTGIAGDGEQYF
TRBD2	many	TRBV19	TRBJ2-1	TGTGCCAGTAGTATAGATCTGCTAGCGGGAGCCTACAATGAGCAGTTCTTC	CASSIDLLAGAYNEQFF
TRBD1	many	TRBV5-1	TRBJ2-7	TGCGCCAGCAGCCAAGAGCCGGGACAGGGCTACGAGCAGTACTTC	CASSQEPGQGYEQYF
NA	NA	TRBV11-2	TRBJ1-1	TGTGCCAGCACCAAGACAGAGCTGAACACTGAAGCTTTCTTT	CASTKTELNTEAFF
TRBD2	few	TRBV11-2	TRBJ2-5	TGTGCCAGCAGCCTCCCCGCAGGACTAGCGGGGGGGCGGAGCGAGACCCAGTACTTC	CASSLPAGLAGGRSETQYF
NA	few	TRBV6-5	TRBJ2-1	TGTGCCAGCAGTTACTCGTACGCAAACCCCGACTACAATGAGCAGTTCTTC	CASSYSYANPDYNEQFF
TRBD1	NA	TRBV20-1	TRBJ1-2	TGCAGTGCTAGGTCAGGGGGGGCGGCCCGTGGCTACACCTTC	CSARSGGAARGYTF
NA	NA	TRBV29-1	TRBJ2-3	TGCAGCGTGCCCGGGGAGCCCACAGATACGCAGTATTTT	CSVPGEPTDTQYF
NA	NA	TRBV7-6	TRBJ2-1	TGTGCCAGCAGCCATGGACGGGGGAATGAGCAGTTCTTC	CASSHGRGNEQFF
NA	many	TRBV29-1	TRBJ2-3	TGCAGCGCTACAGGGGAGGTAGATACGCAGTATTTT	CSATGEVDTQYF
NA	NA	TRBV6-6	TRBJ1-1	TGTGCCAGCAGTACCAGCTCCGGGGCGAACACTGAAGCTTTCTTT	CASSTSSGANTEAFF
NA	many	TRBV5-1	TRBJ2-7	TGCGCCAGCAGCCCGCTCTACGAGCAGTACTTC	CASSPLYEQYF
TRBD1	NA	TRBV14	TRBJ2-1	TGTGCCAGCAGTGAACAGGGGGCTGTCTCCTACAATGAGCAGTTCTTC	CASSEQGAVSYNEQFF
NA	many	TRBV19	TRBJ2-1	TGTGCCAGTACCCCGGACAGGGAGGGCAAGCAGTTCTTC	CASTPDREGKQFF
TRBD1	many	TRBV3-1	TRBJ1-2	TGTGCCAGCAGCCAAGCCGTAACAGGGGCTGGCTACACCTTC	CASSQAVTGAGYTF